This TCR beta chain was documented in a study of neoadjuvant nivolumab and ipilimumab in lung cancer. Study results and caveats: Resected-tumor TCR richness correlated positively with pretherapy blood richness.

Method: immunoSEQ multiplex PCR; TCRdb's copy keeps in-frame clones and lacks some. In the table there are approximately 5,000 clones, over 65% of which are singletons. Notes on this clone: Its target is not known.

This CDR3 is 12 amino acids long. CDR1 LNHDA and CDR2 SQIVND come from the germline V gene (reference sequence). The V and J ends lost 6 bases and 4 bases respectively, with 10 bases between them. Sequencing was performed on normal lung tissue adjacent to the tumor, taken after neoadjuvant nivolumab, alone or with ipilimumab, at or shortly before surgery. The sequence was obtained from an adult with non-small cell lung cancer. Some clones in this sample may be carry-over from other donors' samples. V is TRBV19 and J is TRBJ2-7; D not resolved. CDR3 DNA: TGTGCCAGTAGGAGTGGAGCGTACGAGCAGTACTTC. It yields the protein CASRSGAYEQYF.